The rows below give T cell receptor beta chains drawn from one sample of a study of cytomegalovirus exposure and HLA in healthy donors. The repertoire was sequenced with immunoSEQ multiplex PCR; TCRdb's copy has only in-frame clones and lacks some. The sample lists 150,000 to 200,000 clones; 80% were seen once. Sequencing was done on a sample of PBMCs. These receptors came from a woman in her 30s in good health and CMV-seronegative. The CDR3 runs from the conserved cysteine through the conserved F or W. The D gene is left open where the match is weak. Clone size is stated in some rows and not others, as once, few, many or a class when expanded.

d_call clone_size j_call v_call cdr3_nt cdr3_aa
. . TRBJ2-2 TRBV29-1 TGCAGCGTTCTTGCGAACACCGGGGAGCTGTTTTTT CSVLANTGELFF
TRBD1 . TRBJ2-7 TRBV2 TGTGCCAGCAGTGGGGAACAGGGGGCCACCTACGAGCAGTACTTC CASSGEQGATYEQYF
TRBD2 . TRBJ2-3 TRBV4-2 TGTGCCAGCAGCCAAGATAGGGGTACTAGCGGATCAGATACGCAGTATTTT CASSQDRGTSGSDTQYF
TRBD1 . TRBJ1-2 TRBV4-1 TGCGCCAGCAGCCAAGCGGGACAGGGGAATTATGGCTACACCTTC CASSQAGQGNYGYTF
TRBD1 . TRBJ1-2 TRBV29-1 TGCAGCGTTGAAGCTTTGGGACAGGGGGTAAACTATGGCTACACCTTC CSVEALGQGVNYGYTF
TRBD1 few TRBJ1-1 TRBV13 TGTGCCAGCAGCACCCCGGGACAGGGGGCGAGCACTGAAGCTTTCTTT CASSTPGQGASTEAFF
. . TRBJ2-1 TRBV4-1 TGCGCCAGCAGCCAAGCAGGACTGAGCTCCTACAATGAGCAGTTCTTC CASSQAGLSSYNEQFF
. . TRBJ2-7 TRBV11-2 TGTGCCAGCAGCCCGAACCGAGGCGAGCAGTACTTC CASSPNRGEQYF
. few TRBJ1-5 TRBV6-5 TGTGCCAGCAGTTACTCACCGGGAGGTAATCAGCCCCAGCATTTT CASSYSPGGNQPQHF
. . TRBJ1-6 TRBV19 TGTGCCAGTAGTCCGGGACTCTCGAATTCACCCCTCCACTTT CASSPGLSNSPLHF
. . TRBJ2-7 TRBV6-1 TGTGCCAGCAGTGAAGTTTTAGACTCTCCCTACGAGCAGTACTTC CASSEVLDSPYEQYF